This T cell receptor (beta chain) is from a study of CXCR3-negative and CXCR3-positive naive CD8 T cells. Whole-study context: Sequencing brought in approximately 140 million TRB reads altogether, and each library got about 1.5 +/- 0.3 million.

5' RACE with UMI labels generated the TRB cDNA libraries. TCRdb re-called the 5' RACE reads, yielding one record per CDR3 amino acid sequence without DNA. The repertoire table contains 45,000 or so distinct CDR3 sequences. Notes on this clonotype: Its antigen is unknown.

This CDR3 has 11 amino acids. General observations from the study: Relative to memory CD8+ cells, whose diversity was much lower, both naive subsets had comparably high diversity.

The sequence derives from a human donor in good health. Some clones in this sample may be carry-over from other donors' samples. Sequencing was done on a sample of memory CD8+ T cells from blood. This chain links TRBV23-1 with TRBJ2-3; without DNA, the TCRdb call of TRBD1 cannot be checked. TRBV23-1 is an ORF, with its function uncertain. The CDR3 loop is CASSQSRERNF.